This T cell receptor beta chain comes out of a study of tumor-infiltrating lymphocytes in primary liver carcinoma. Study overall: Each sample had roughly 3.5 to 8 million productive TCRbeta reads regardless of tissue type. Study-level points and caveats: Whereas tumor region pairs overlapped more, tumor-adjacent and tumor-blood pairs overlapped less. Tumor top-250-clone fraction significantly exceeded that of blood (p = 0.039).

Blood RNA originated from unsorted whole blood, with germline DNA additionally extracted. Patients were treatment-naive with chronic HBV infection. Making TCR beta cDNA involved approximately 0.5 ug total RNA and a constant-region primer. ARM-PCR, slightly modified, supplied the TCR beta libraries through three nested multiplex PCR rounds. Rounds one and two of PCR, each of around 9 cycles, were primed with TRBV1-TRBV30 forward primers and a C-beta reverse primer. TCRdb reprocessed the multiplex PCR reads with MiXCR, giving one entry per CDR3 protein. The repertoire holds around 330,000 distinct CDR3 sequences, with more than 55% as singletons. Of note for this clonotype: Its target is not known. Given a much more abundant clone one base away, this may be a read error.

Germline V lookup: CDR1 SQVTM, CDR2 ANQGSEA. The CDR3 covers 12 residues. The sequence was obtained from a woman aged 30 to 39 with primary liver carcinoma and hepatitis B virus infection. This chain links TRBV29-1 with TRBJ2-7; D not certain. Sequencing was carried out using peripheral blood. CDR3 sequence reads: CSVSLSSYGQYF. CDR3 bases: TGCAGCGTCTCCCTGAGCTCCTACGGGCAGTACTTC.